The T cell receptor beta chain under discussion was sequenced for a study of response to subunit inactivated influenza vaccine. Whole-study findings and limits: Authors proposed each seasonal influenza vaccination draws in few new T cells.

TCRdb passed the RT-PCR reads through MiXCR, listing each CDR3 protein once. The sample consists of fewer than 800,000 distinct CDR3 sequences, 15% to 19% of them appearing once. This CDR3 region has 14 residues. Unmatched junction bases numbered 1, after V lost 5 bases and J lost 3 bases. Germline CDR1 reads MDHEN; CDR2 reads SYDVKM. This clonotype came up many times. Antigen specificity is unknown. The starting material was PBMCs from blood, obtained 11 to 12 days after vaccination. The genes are TRBV28 and TRBJ1-4, with 9 nucleotides matching TRBD1. This receptor was identified in a man in his fifties who received an inactivated influenza vaccine. The CDR3 sequence is CASSRTGANEKLFF. CDR3 nucleotide sequence: TGTGCCAGCAGTCGGACAGGGGCTAATGAAAAACTGTTTTTT.